A single sample is the source of the 8 T cell receptor beta chains below, sequenced in a study of blood T cell repertoires in COVID-19. The assay was immunoSEQ multiplex PCR, and TCRdb's table has in-frame clones only and misses some. The profile covers 55,000 to 70,000 clones, with over 65% appearing a single time and around 23% taken by the ten largest. Sequencing used peripheral blood. These TCRs come from a human donor in a cohort sampled during active COVID-19.

This clone was seen a handful of times. The genes are TRBV7-2 and TRBJ2-3; TRBD1 might be the D (6 bases). The CDR3 is 14 amino acids. With 0 bases removed from V and 4 bases from J, the gap between germline ends came to 8 bases. Germline assignment: CDR1 SGHTA and CDR2 FQGNSA. In nucleotides, the CDR3 is TGTGCCAGCAGCTTAGCGGGGGCAGCAGATACGCAGTATTTT. Amino acid sequence: CASSLAGAADTQYF.

CDR3 bases: TGTGCCATCAGTGAGCCTAGTAGGGGGCCCGGGGAGCTGTTTTTT. It encodes CAISEPSRGPGELFF. The V gene is TRBV10-3, the J gene TRBJ2-2; TRBD1 matches 7 bases. The CDR3 loop spans 15 amino acids. Germline-derived CDR1 and CDR2 are ENHRY and SYGVKD. V lost 2 bases, J lost 6 bases, and 6 bases stayed unmatched.

This clone occurred a few times. The chain joins TRBV10-3 to TRBJ2-1, with 9 bases fitting TRBD2. This CDR3 region has 15 residues. The V gene end was trimmed by 7 bases and the J gene end by 5 bases; junction bases not matched to a gene: 9. Germline V gene lookup returns CDR1 ENHRY and CDR2 SYGVKD. In DNA form, the CDR3 reads TGTGCCATCAAACCTAGCGGGGCCCCCCACAATGAGCAGTTCTTC. This translates into CAIKPSGAPHNEQFF.

This clone was recorded only once. This chain uses TRBV11-3 with TRBJ2-3; 9 nucleotides agree with TRBD1. J was trimmed by 5 bases and V by 3 bases; bases with no gene match: 6. This CDR3 has 15 amino acids. Germline V gene lookup returns CDR1 SGHNT and CDR2 YENEEA. CDR3 amino acids: CASSLGQGRGDTQYF. CDR3 nucleotide sequence: TGTGCCAGCAGCTTGGGACAGGGACGTGGAGATACGCAGTATTTT.

This clone was recorded a few times. The rearrangement joins TRBV6-1 to TRBJ2-2; tentatively, D is TRBD2 (6 bases). From germline, CDR1 is MNHNS and CDR2 SASEGT. V was pared by 6 bases and J by 11 bases, with 31 bases between. This CDR3 region has 18 residues. The CDR3: CASSELPGLLLPLFELFF. CDR3 bases: TGTGCCAGCAGCGAACTACCGGGACTTTTACTACCGCTCTTCGAGCTGTTTTTT.

The rearrangement links TRBV10-2 to TRBJ2-1, with D possibly being TRBD1 (6 bases). V lost 6 bases and J lost 1, with 10 bases in between. The CDR3 covers 14 residues. Germline-derived CDR1 and CDR2 are WSHSY and SAAADI. Here the CDR3 DNA reads TGCGCCAGCAGGGTGGACAGTTCCTACAATGAGCAGTTCTTC. It encodes CASRVDSSYNEQFF.

There are a few counts of this clone. V and J are TRBV25-1 and TRBJ2-7; D might be TRBD1 (5 bases). CDR3 length: 14 amino acids. CDR1 and CDR2 from the germline V gene are MGHDK and SYGVNS. Deletions cut 0 bases from V and 6 bases from J, with 12 bases between. The CDR3 DNA reads TGTGCCAGCAGTGAATATACCTCAGGGTCCGAGCAGTACTTC. Translated: CASSEYTSGSEQYF.

This clone was observed a single time. The V and J genes are TRBV18 and TRBJ2-3; 8 nucleotides match TRBD1. Trimming took 6 bases from V and 4 from J; bases not matched to a gene: 12. Germline assignment: CDR1 KGHSH and CDR2 LQKENI. The CDR3 contains 16 residues. This CDR3 is CASSPDRGVRSDTQYF. As DNA, the CDR3 is TGTGCCAGCTCTCCCGACAGGGGAGTTCGTTCAGATACGCAGTATTTT.